What follows are 22 T cell receptor beta chains derived from one specimen sequenced in a study of T cell responses to AZD1222 COVID-19 vaccine. This table comes from immunoSEQ multiplex PCR, and its TCRdb copy is limited to in-frame clones, with some not included. The sample includes 120,000 or so clones, 75% to 90% of them seen just once. The sequencing used peripheral blood, collected 28 days after the second AZD1222 dose. These receptors came from an adult who received the AZD1222 COVID-19 vaccine.

The rearrangement links TRBV4-1 to TRBJ1-4; D unresolved. Trimming cost V 7 bases and J 4 bases, with 10 bases left between them. The CDR3 is 13 residues long. Germline CDR1 is MGHRA and CDR2 is YSYEKL. The CDR3 DNA reads as TGCGCCAGCAAGGAGGCCAATAATGAAAAACTGTTTTTT. Its translation is CASKEANNEKLFF.

The rearrangement links TRBV7-2 to TRBJ2-1, with no clear D. The CDR3 runs 11 residues. V gave up 10 bases and J gave up 3 bases, with 7 bases separating them. CDR1 SGHTA and CDR2 FQGNSA come from the germline V gene. CDR3 sequence (DNA): TGTGCCACCTCGTTCTACAATGAGCAGTTCTTC. Its protein is CATSFYNEQFF.

V and J are TRBV28 and TRBJ1-2; tentative D call: TRBD1 (5 bases). The CDR3 length is 14 residues. The V and J ends lost 2 bases and 0 bases respectively, with 7 bases between them. Germline CDR1 is MDHEN and CDR2 is SYDVKM. CDR3 sequence reads: CASSLDRTNYGYTF. The CDR3 nucleotides read TGTGCCAGCAGTTTAGACAGAACTAACTATGGCTACACCTTC.

This rearrangement joins TRBV5-4 to TRBJ1-2; D is ambiguous. Per germline, CDR1 SGHNT and CDR2 YYREEE (reference sequence). The CDR3 is made up of 13 amino acids. Trimming stripped 0 bases from V and 4 bases from J, with 7 bases between. This CDR3 is CASSLGNPYGYTF. In DNA form, the CDR3 reads TGTGCCAGCAGCTTGGGGAATCCCTATGGCTACACCTTC.

CDR3 region: CASSSGHLNTEAFF. CDR3 nucleotides: TGTGCCAGCAGCTCGGGACACCTGAACACTGAAGCTTTCTTT. The chain joins TRBV7-2 to TRBJ1-1, with D possibly TRBD1 on 6 matching bases. Per the germline V gene, CDR1 is SGHTA and CDR2 is FQGNSA. The V and J ends lost 4 bases and 0 bases respectively, with 9 bases between them. The CDR3 covers 14 residues.

The chain uses TRBV2 and TRBJ2-7; 8 nucleotides match TRBD2. Germline loops: CDR1 SNHLY, CDR2 FYNNEI. The CDR3 extends over 16 amino acids. Germline trimming cut 3 bases from V and 6 bases from J; bases unmatched to any gene: 13. The CDR3 region is CASSDVGGGGTSEQYF. The CDR3 coding sequence is TGTGCCAGCAGTGATGTTGGTGGCGGGGGGACCTCCGAGCAGTACTTC.

This clone showed up just a few times. V gene TRBV27 combines with J gene TRBJ2-7; 8 positions agree with TRBD1. CDR1 and CDR2 from the germline V gene are MNHEY and SMNVEV (reference sequence). V lost 3 bases to trimming and J lost 4 bases; unmatched junction nucleotides: 5. This CDR3 has 14 amino acids. The CDR3 nucleotides are TGTGCCAGCAGTTTTGGGGGACAGGCATACGAGCAGTACTTC. Translated: CASSFGGQAYEQYF.

The chain joins TRBV28 to TRBJ2-1, with 11 positions matching TRBD2. Germline-derived CDR1 and CDR2 are MDHEN and SYDVKM. The CDR3 totals 15 residues. V lost 6 bases and J lost 3; bases outside the gene matches: 4. Written as DNA, the CDR3 is TGTGCCAGCAGGCGCACTAGCGGGAGCTACAATGAGCAGTTCTTC. It specifies CASRRTSGSYNEQFF.

The chain's CDR3 is CASSRGYQETQYF. The DNA of the CDR3 is TGTGCCAGCAGCAGGGGTTACCAAGAGACCCAGTACTTC. The chain joins TRBV5-8 to TRBJ2-5; a weak D match, TRBD1 (5 bases). Deletions cut 4 bases from V and 0 bases from J, with 7 bases between. CDR1 is SGHTS, CDR2 YDEGEE, per germline. This CDR3 has 13 amino acids.

The chain employs TRBV6-5 and TRBJ1-6; D is unresolved. This CDR3 is built from 13 residues. Germline CDR1 MNHEY, CDR2 SVGAGI. Between the trimmed V and J ends, which lost 6 bases and 7 bases, there was a span of 10 bases. CDR3: CASRDRSNSPLHF. CDR3 sequence (DNA): TGTGCCAGCAGGGACCGATCGAATTCACCCCTCCACTTT.

The chain uses TRBV28 and TRBJ2-5; D gene ambiguous. The CDR3 has 14 residues. Between the trimmed V and J ends, which lost 3 bases and 1 base, there was a span of 9 bases. Germline V gives CDR1 MDHEN, CDR2 SYDVKM. CDR3 protein: CASSLAGAQETQYF. In DNA, the CDR3 is TGTGCCAGCAGTTTGGCAGGCGCCCAAGAGACCCAGTACTTC. Full variable domain (outside the CDR3, taken from reference TRBV28 and TRBJ2-5): DVKVTQSSRYLVKRTGEKVFLECVQDMDHENMFWYRQDPGLGLRLIYFSYDVKMKEKGDIPEGYSVSREKKERFSLILESASTNQTSMYLCASSLAGAQETQYFGPGTRLLVL.

This clone was seen only a few times. The J gene is TRBJ2-7, the V gene TRBV5-8; 7 bases line up with TRBD1. Germline CDR1 reads SGHTS; CDR2 reads YDEGEE. The V and J ends lost 3 bases and 1 base, in that order; junction bases with no gene match: 1. The length of the CDR3 is 13 residues. The CDR3 DNA reads as TGTGCCAGCAGCTCGGACAGGTCCTACGAGCAGTACTTC. Amino acid sequence: CASSSDRSYEQYF.

The chain couples TRBV5-1 to TRBJ1-6; no reliable D call. V was trimmed by 0 bases and J by 6 bases, leaving 13 bases between them. The length of the CDR3 is 16 residues. Germline CDR1 is SGHRS and CDR2 is YFSETQ. The CDR3 region has the DNA TGCGCCAGCAGCTTGGATTCCGCCGGAATTAATTCACCCCTCCACTTT. The encoded protein is CASSLDSAGINSPLHF. The whole variable domain, filled in from reference TRBV5-1 and TRBJ1-6, reads KAGVTQTPRYLIKTRGQQVTLSCSPISGHRSVSWYQQTPGQGLQFLFEYFSETQRNKGNFPGRFSGRQFSNSRSEMNVSTLELGDSALYLCASSLDSAGINSPLHFGNGTRLTVT.

The gene calls are TRBV5-4 and TRBJ2-7, with D perhaps TRBD1 or TRBD2 (5 bases each). The CDR3 extends over 17 amino acids. V lost 0 bases and J lost 0, with 16 bases in between. Germline V CDR1 and CDR2: SGHNT, YYREEE (reference sequence). CDR3 protein: CASSLGDPTDHSYEQYF. CDR3 in DNA: TGTGCCAGCAGCTTGGGGGACCCAACCGACCACTCCTACGAGCAGTACTTC. The entire variable domain, with the rest obtained from reference TRBV5-4 and TRBJ2-7, is as follows: ETGVTQSPTHLIKTRGQQVTLRCSSQSGHNTVSWYQQALGQGPQFIFQYYREEENGRGNFPPRFSGLQFPNYSSELNVNALELDDSALYLCASSLGDPTDHSYEQYFGPGTRLTVT.

This chain connects TRBV9 to TRBJ2-1; TRBD2 aligns across 9 bases. J lost 4 bases, V lost 2 bases, and 4 bases had no gene match. This CDR3 has 15 residues. The germline V gene has CDR1 SGDLS and CDR2 YYNGEE. The CDR3, as DNA: TGTGCCAGCAGCGTTAGCGGGGGAGGATACAATGAGCAGTTCTTC. Translated, it gives CASSVSGGGYNEQFF. Variable domain in full (rest from reference TRBV9 and TRBJ2-1): DSGVTQTPKHLITATGQRVTLRCSPRSGDLSVYWYQQSLDQGLQFLIQYYNGEERAKGNILERFSAQQFPDLHSELNLSSLELGDSALYFCASSVSGGGYNEQFFGPGTRLTVL.

J is TRBJ1-2 and V is TRBV7-2; 8 bases fit TRBD1. The V segment lost 5 bases and the J segment 4 bases; nucleotides outside the gene matches: 6. The length of the CDR3 is 14 residues. Germline CDR1 is SGHTA and CDR2 is FQGNSA. In DNA form, the CDR3 reads TGTGCCAGCAGCATCGCAGGGGGCGCCTATGGCTACACCTTC. Protein: CASSIAGGAYGYTF.

The V call is TRBV9, the J call TRBJ1-1; TRBD1 might be the D (6 bases). Germline V lookup: CDR1 SGDLS, CDR2 YYNGEE. V was shortened by 4 bases and J by 4 bases, with 11 bases between the two germline ends. The CDR3 covers 13 residues. This CDR3 reads CASSLGTFTEAFF. The CDR3 DNA is TGTGCCAGCAGCCTTGGGACATTCACTGAAGCTTTCTTT.

V usage is TRBV6-5 and J usage is TRBJ2-7; D ambiguous. V lost 8 bases and J 2 bases, leaving 19 bases between the germline ends. The CDR3 contains 15 residues. CDR1 MNHEY and CDR2 SVGAGI come from the germline V gene. The CDR3 DNA sequence: TGTGCCAGCTCTCACCAGGCAGCTATTACCTACGAGCAGTACTTC. Protein product: CASSHQAAITYEQYF.

The chain has TRBV4-2 and TRBJ2-7; 9 bases line up with TRBD2. The length of the CDR3 is 15 residues. Germline V gene lookup returns CDR1 LGHNA and CDR2 YNFKEQ. J lost 2 bases, V lost 2 bases, and 4 bases had no gene match. The CDR3 region has the DNA TGTGCCAGCAGCCAAAATAGCGGGGGTACCTACGAGCAGTACTTC. Translating it yields CASSQNSGGTYEQYF.

This clone has more than one count but fewer than ten. The genes are TRBV30 and TRBJ1-4; a possible D gene is TRBD1 (5 bases). V lost 4 bases to trimming and J lost 6 bases, with 15 bases between them. This CDR3 comprises 14 residues. Germline V gives CDR1 GTSNPN, CDR2 SVGIG (reference sequence). The CDR3 here is CAWTIDSSDEKLFF. CDR3 bases: TGTGCCTGGACCATAGACAGTTCGGATGAAAAACTGTTTTTT. The variable domain in full, completed from reference TRBV30 and TRBJ1-4, reads SQTIHQWPATLVQPVGSPLSLECTVEGTSNPNLYWYRQAAGRGLQLLFYSVGIGQISSEVPQNLSASRPQDRQFILSSKKLLLSDSGFYLCAWTIDSSDEKLFFGSGTQLSVL.

The CDR3 DNA is TGCGCCAGCAGCGAACAGACTGGAAACACCATATATTTT. Translating gives CASSEQTGNTIYF. The V call is TRBV5-1, the J call TRBJ1-3; D gene ambiguous. Trimming left V 4 bases short and J 2 bases short, with 7 bases between. The CDR3 loop spans 13 amino acids. Looked up from germline, CDR1 is SGHRS and CDR2 is YFSETQ.

The chain employs TRBV27 and TRBJ2-7; either TRBD1 or TRBD2 may fit D (7 bases each). Germline CDR1 MNHEY, CDR2 SMNVEV (reference sequence). The CDR3 has 16 residues. Trimming removed 2 bases at V and 7 bases at J, with 21 bases between. The CDR3 loop reads CASSLREGGGDGEQYF. CDR3 bases: TGTGCCAGCAGTTTAAGGGAGGGAGGGGGCGATGGGGAGCAGTACTTC.